The 30 T cell receptor beta chains reported below all come from one sample, sequenced in a study of CD8 T cells in Susac syndrome. Random-hexamer reverse transcription was applied to roughly 0.5 to 1 ug RNA. Using its own MiXCR run on the immunoSEQ multiplex PCR reads, TCRdb lists one record per CDR3 protein. The sample holds about 290,000 distinct CDR3 sequences, 89% seen once. The sequenced material came from CD8+ T cells from PBMCs. Every receptor here comes from a human donor with multiple sclerosis.

V and J are TRBV11-2 and TRBJ2-1, with D perhaps assigned TRBD1 or TRBD2 (5 bases each). Germline CDR1 is SGHAT and CDR2 is FQNNGV. V dropped 6 bases and J dropped 3 bases, with 15 bases sitting between them. The CDR3 runs to 15 residues. The CDR3 protein is CASRGTGAFYNEQFF. CDR3 DNA: TGTGCCAGCAGGGGAACCGGGGCCTTCTACAATGAGCAGTTCTTC.

This clonotype was seen only once. The CDR3 nucleotides read TGTGCCAGCAGGATACAGGGGGCGCCCAAAAACATTCAGTACTTC. Amino acid sequence: CASRIQGAPKNIQYF. The rearrangement links TRBV6-6 to TRBJ2-4, with 9 positions matching TRBD1. The CDR3 is made up of 15 amino acids. J gave up 2 bases and V 6 bases, and 5 bases lay outside the gene matches. Per the germline V gene, CDR1 is MNHNY and CDR2 is SVGAGI (reference sequence).

The chain links TRBV28 to TRBJ1-1; TRBD1 matches at 8 bases. The germline V gene encodes CDR1 MDHEN and CDR2 SYDVKM. CDR3 length: 14 residues. The J segment lost 1 base and the V segment lost 4 bases, leaving 2 bases of the junction unmatched. The DNA of the CDR3 is TGTGCCAGCAGTTCGGGACAGGCGAACACTGAAGCTTTCTTT. Amino acids: CASSSGQANTEAFF. Full variable domain (rest looked up from reference TRBV28 and TRBJ1-1): DVKVTQSSRYLVKRTGEKVFLECVQDMDHENMFWYRQDPGLGLRLIYFSYDVKMKEKGDIPEGYSVSREKKERFSLILESASTNQTSMYLCASSSGQANTEAFFGQGTRLTVV.

This CDR3 reads CASREGRRYF. CDR3 sequence (DNA): TGTGCCAGCAGGGAGGGGAGGCGGTACTTC. The genes are TRBV2 and TRBJ2-4, with TRBD2 as a possible D gene (6 bases). With 6 bases removed from V and 15 bases from J, the gap between germline ends came to 12 bases. Germline V CDR1 and CDR2: SNHLY, FYNNEI. The CDR3 has 10 residues.

The rearrangement joins TRBV9 to TRBJ1-1; maybe TRBD1 (5 bases). The germline V gene encodes CDR1 SGDLS and CDR2 YYNGEE. The CDR3 runs 15 residues. V dropped 0 bases and J dropped 3 bases, with 12 bases sitting between them. The DNA of the CDR3 is TGTGCCAGCAGCGTAGGAGGGGTTACGGACACTGAAGCTTTCTTT. Translation gives CASSVGGVTDTEAFF.

This clonotype occurred a few times. The chain couples TRBV7-6 to TRBJ1-2; unclear D gene. The V end lost 5 bases, the J end lost 3 bases, and 10 bases lay between the germline ends. Germline-derived CDR1 and CDR2 are SGHVS and FNYEAQ. The CDR3 loop spans 13 amino acids. The CDR3: CASSPGEDYGYTF. The CDR3 DNA reads as TGTGCCAGCAGCCCCGGGGAGGACTATGGCTACACCTTC.

V usage is TRBV15 and J usage is TRBJ1-5, with unresolved D. Between the trimmed V and J ends, which lost 4 bases and 1 base, there was a span of 8 bases. The CDR3 spans 14 residues. Germline assignment: CDR1 LNHNV and CDR2 YYDKDF (reference sequence). The CDR3 region is CATSKDLSNQPQHF. The DNA of the CDR3 is TGTGCCACCAGCAAAGACTTGAGCAATCAGCCCCAGCATTTT.

The J gene is TRBJ2-3, the V gene TRBV7-9; either TRBD1 or TRBD2 may supply D (5 bases each). This CDR3 region has 17 residues. The germline V gene has CDR1 SEHNR and CDR2 FQNEAQ (reference sequence). Trimming shortened V by 0 bases and J by 0 bases, and 13 bases separated the two germline ends. DNA of the CDR3: TGTGCCAGCAGCTTAGCTTTACGGGACGGGAGCACAGATACGCAGTATTTT. It translates to CASSLALRDGSTDTQYF.

This clonotype was detected once. V is TRBV5-1 and J is TRBJ2-1; tentatively, D is TRBD1 (5 bases). CDR3 length equals 18 residues. The germline V gene encodes CDR1 SGHRS and CDR2 YFSETQ. Deletions cut 0 bases from V and 7 bases from J, with 23 bases between. In DNA form, the CDR3 reads TGCGCCAGCAGCTTGGTGGTCGTTTTACAGGAATATTCTAATGAGCAGTTCTTC. Protein: CASSLVVVLQEYSNEQFF.

The chain is built from TRBV24-1 and TRBJ2-7, with 9 bases lining up with TRBD1. Germline CDR1 is KGHDR and CDR2 is SFDVKD. The CDR3 extends over 16 amino acids. J gave up 2 bases and V 4 bases, and 8 bases lay outside the gene matches. Written as DNA, the CDR3 is TGTGCCACCAGTGACCGTCCGGGACAGGGTCCCTACGAGCAGTACTTC. Protein: CATSDRPGQGPYEQYF.

The chain's CDR3 is CASSISWGNYGYTF. CDR3 DNA sequence: TGTGCCAGTAGTATATCGTGGGGCAACTATGGCTACACCTTC. The J gene is TRBJ1-2, the V gene TRBV19; D may be TRBD1 (5 bases). With 2 bases removed from V and 2 bases from J, the gap between germline ends came to 9 bases. Germline loops: CDR1 LNHDA, CDR2 SQIVND (reference sequence). The CDR3 extends over 14 amino acids.

Points on this clonotype: The junction and the germline gene differ at one end; a read error may be behind it. The V call is TRBV2, the J call TRBJ1-1, with D maybe TRBD1 (5 bases). From germline, CDR1 is SNHLY and CDR2 FYNNEI. CDR3 length equals 9 residues. CDR3 nucleotide sequence: TGTGCCAGCAGTGCCGGGGCCAACTTT. It codes for CASSAGANF.

V gene TRBV5-4 combines with J gene TRBJ1-2; 9 bases are a match to TRBD1. After removal of 3 bases from V and 4 bases from J, the junction contained 7 bases not matched to a gene. The CDR3 totals 15 residues. The V gene's germline CDR1 is SGHNT and CDR2 YYREEE (reference sequence). Here the CDR3 reads CASSWGTGGVYGYTF. The CDR3, as DNA: TGTGCCAGCAGCTGGGGCACAGGGGGCGTCTATGGCTACACCTTC.

This clonotype was counted between two and nine times. This sequence joins TRBV4-2 and TRBJ1-6, with no clear D. The V end lost 0 bases, the J end lost 15 bases, and 9 bases lay between the germline ends. The CDR3 spans 12 residues. Germline assignment: CDR1 LGHNA and CDR2 YNFKEQ. CDR3 sequence reads: CASSQEGVVLHF. CDR3 nucleotides: TGTGCCAGCAGCCAAGAAGGAGTTGTCCTCCACTTT.

The chain couples TRBV9 to TRBJ1-1; possibly TRBD1 for D (5 bases). The CDR3 is 13 amino acids. The V end was cut by 6 bases, the J end by 1 base, with 10 bases between. Germline lookup yields CDR1 SGDLS and CDR2 YYNGEE. The CDR3, as DNA: TGTGCCAGCATGGGACCGGCGAACACTGAAGCTTTCTTT. Encoded protein: CASMGPANTEAFF.

V gene TRBV9 combines with J gene TRBJ2-3; D unresolved. V lost 0 bases to trimming and J lost 4 bases, with 6 bases between them. CDR1 is SGDLS, CDR2 YYNGEE, per germline. The CDR3 sequence is 13 residues long. CDR3 sequence (DNA): TGTGCCAGCAGCGTAGGGGCCCCAGATACGCAGTATTTT. Protein: CASSVGAPDTQYF.

The chain employs TRBV4-3 and TRBJ2-3; either TRBD1 or TRBD2 may fit D (5 bases each). The CDR3 is 13 amino acids. CDR1 LGHNA and CDR2 YSLEER come from the germline V gene. Trimming took 1 base from V and 6 from J, leaving 8 bases between them. The CDR3: CASSQVWGDTQYF. CDR3 DNA: TGCGCCAGCAGCCAAGTGTGGGGGGATACGCAGTATTTT.

The rearrangement links TRBV27 to TRBJ2-7; TRBD1 might be the D (5 bases). Trimming left V 2 bases short and J 2 bases short, with 10 bases between. The CDR3 extends over 14 amino acids. From germline, CDR1 is MNHEY and CDR2 SMNVEV (reference sequence). In DNA, the CDR3 is TGTGCCAGCAGTTTAGGACACCTGACCTACGAGCAGTACTTC. Its translation: CASSLGHLTYEQYF.

The sample holds one count of this clonotype. V and J are TRBV2 and TRBJ2-2; D is perhaps TRBD1 (6 bases). CDR1 and CDR2 (germline): SNHLY, FYNNEI. The CDR3 contains 15 residues. Trimming took off 6 bases at V and 7 bases at J, with 18 bases between the two ends. The CDR3 nucleotides are TGTGCCAGCAGGGATCCGGACAGCCGCGGCGGGGAGCTGTTTTTT. Translation: CASRDPDSRGGELFF.

This chain joins TRBV7-6 and TRBJ2-1, with 11 positions matching TRBD2. CDR1 and CDR2 (germline): SGHVS, FNYEAQ. The CDR3 runs 15 residues. After removal of 5 bases from V and 4 bases from J, the junction contained 4 bases not matched to a gene. The CDR3 bases are TGTGCCAGCAGCGATACTAGCGGGGGTTACAATGAGCAGTTCTTC. Translation: CASSDTSGGYNEQFF.

V usage is TRBV7-9 and J usage is TRBJ2-7, with TRBD2 matching 9 bases. With 5 bases clipped from V and 0 bases from J, the junction kept 8 bases outside the gene matches. The CDR3 has 16 residues. Germline V lookup: CDR1 SEHNR, CDR2 FQNEAQ (reference sequence). CDR3 sequence reads: CASSGGLAGYSYEQYF. In DNA form, the CDR3 reads TGTGCCAGCAGCGGGGGACTAGCCGGTTACTCCTACGAGCAGTACTTC.

The V call is TRBV19, the J call TRBJ1-2; 10 nucleotides line up with TRBD1. V was pared by 3 bases and J by 2 bases, with 0 bases of the junction left unmatched. The CDR3 covers 14 residues. Germline V gives CDR1 LNHDA, CDR2 SQIVND (reference sequence). The CDR3 here is CASSMGQGNYGYTF. The CDR3, as DNA: TGTGCCAGTAGTATGGGACAGGGGAACTATGGCTACACCTTC.

This rearrangement joins TRBV5-6 to TRBJ1-1; D remains unclear. The CDR3 covers 13 residues. Germline CDR1 and CDR2: SGHDT and YYEEEE. Trimming left V 0 bases short and J 6 bases short, with 9 bases between. Here the CDR3 reads CASSLVRAAEAFF. Written as DNA, the CDR3 is TGTGCCAGCAGCTTGGTTAGGGCGGCTGAAGCTTTCTTT.

This chain's CDR3 is CASSYGTVSYEQYF. CDR3 DNA sequence: TGTGCCAGCAGCTACGGGACAGTCTCCTACGAGCAGTACTTC. V gene TRBV7-2 combines with J gene TRBJ2-7; 7 nucleotides match TRBD1. CDR3 length: 14 amino acids. CDR1 is SGHTA, CDR2 FQGNSA, per germline. The J segment lost 0 bases and the V segment lost 4 bases, leaving 3 bases of the junction unmatched.

The rearrangement links TRBV5-1 to TRBJ1-5; 7 nucleotides line up with TRBD1. After removal of 6 bases from V and 4 bases from J, the junction contained 7 bases not matched to a gene. The germline V gene has CDR1 SGHRS and CDR2 YFSETQ. This CDR3 has 14 amino acids. This CDR3 reads CASTLTGSNQPQHF. CDR3 nucleotide sequence: TGCGCCAGCACTCTGACAGGGTCAAATCAGCCCCAGCATTTT.

This rearrangement joins TRBV12-3 or TRBV12-4 to TRBJ2-1; 10 positions agree with TRBD1. The ends lost 5 bases at V and 5 bases at J; junction bases unmatched: 6. The CDR3 contains 15 residues. CDR3 protein: CASSTPGTGDNEQFF. Here the CDR3 DNA reads TGTGCCAGCAGTACCCCCGGGACAGGGGACAATGAGCAGTTCTTC.

This clonotype was seen a single time. The rearrangement links TRBV7-9 to TRBJ2-7; TRBD2 might be the D (6 bases). CDR3 length equals 17 residues. The germline gives CDR1 SEHNR, CDR2 FQNEAQ (reference sequence). The V and J ends lost 0 bases and 0 bases respectively, with 15 bases between them. The CDR3 sequence is CASSLASGGYISYEQYF. The CDR3 DNA follows: TGTGCCAGCAGCTTAGCGTCTGGAGGGTACATCTCCTACGAGCAGTACTTC.

The chain carries TRBV6-2 or TRBV6-3 and TRBJ1-3; 7 bases are a match to TRBD1. Trimming took 2 bases from V and 0 from J; bases not matched to a gene: 10. This CDR3 region has 18 residues. Germline loops: CDR1 MNHEY, CDR2 SVGEGT. CDR3 amino acids: CASSYDGTGAPSGNTIYF. The CDR3 nucleotides are TGTGCCAGCAGTTACGACGGTACAGGGGCCCCCTCTGGAAACACCATATATTTT.

The V call is TRBV27, the J call TRBJ1-5, with D hard to call. V shed 5 bases and J shed 5 bases, with 10 bases lying between them. The CDR3 totals 13 residues. Germline CDR1 and CDR2: MNHEY and SMNVEV (reference sequence). CDR3 in amino acids: CASSEQVDQPQHF. The CDR3 DNA reads TGTGCCAGCAGTGAGCAGGTCGATCAGCCCCAGCATTTT.

The chain is built from TRBV12-3 or TRBV12-4 and TRBJ2-2, with TRBD2 identical over 7 bases. V gave up 3 bases and J gave up 2 bases; unmatched junction bases: 3. This CDR3 comprises 15 residues. The CDR3 nucleotides are TGTGCCAGCAGTTTTGGGACTATTAACACCGGGGAGCTGTTTTTT. The encoded protein is CASSFGTINTGELFF.